This T cell receptor (beta chain) emerged from a study of T cells after yellow fever vaccination. General observations from the study: Most clones from primary vaccination were detected again post-booster (just over 95% CD4, roughly 90% CD8). Some clonotypes were seen in both the CD4 and the CD8 compartments. These made up a small share and likely arose from convergent recombination.

This CDR3 is built from 14 residues. Germline V gene lookup returns CDR1 GTSNPN and CDR2 SVGIG (reference sequence). V lost 4 bases and J lost 8; bases outside the gene matches: 9. Comment on this clonotype: The antigen remains undetermined.

For TCR, cDNA came from 5'RACE template switching, which added a universal primer site and UMIs. TCRdb reprocessed the 5' RACE reads via MiXCR and lists one record per CDR3 protein. The data show 250,000 to 300,000 distinct CDR3 sequences, about 5.2% seen once. The sample was CD4+ T cells sorted from PBMCs, taken on the day of the yellow fever booster vaccination. The chain employs TRBV30 and TRBJ2-3; 10 bases map to TRBD2. This TCR came from a man aged 18 to 29 who received the YFV17D yellow fever vaccine. The CDR3 sequence: CAWIPPAGGPTQYF. The CDR3 region has the DNA TGTGCCTGGATCCCGCCAGCGGGGGGGCCTACGCAGTATTTT.